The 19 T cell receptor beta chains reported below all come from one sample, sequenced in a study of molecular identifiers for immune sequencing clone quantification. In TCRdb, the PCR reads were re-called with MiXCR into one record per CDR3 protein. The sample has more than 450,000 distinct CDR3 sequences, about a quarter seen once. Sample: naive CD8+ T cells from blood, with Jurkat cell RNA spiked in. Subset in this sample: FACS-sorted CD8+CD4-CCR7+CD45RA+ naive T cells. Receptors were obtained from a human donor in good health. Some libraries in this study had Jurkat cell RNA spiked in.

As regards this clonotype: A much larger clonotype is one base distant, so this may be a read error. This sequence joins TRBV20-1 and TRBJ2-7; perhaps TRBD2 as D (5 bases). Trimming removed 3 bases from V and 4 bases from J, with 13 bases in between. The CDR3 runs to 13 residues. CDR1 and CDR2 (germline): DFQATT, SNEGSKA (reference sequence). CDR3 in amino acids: CSARRRTGYEQYF. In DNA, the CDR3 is TGCAGTGCTAGGCGCAGGACGGGGTACGAGCAGTACTTC.

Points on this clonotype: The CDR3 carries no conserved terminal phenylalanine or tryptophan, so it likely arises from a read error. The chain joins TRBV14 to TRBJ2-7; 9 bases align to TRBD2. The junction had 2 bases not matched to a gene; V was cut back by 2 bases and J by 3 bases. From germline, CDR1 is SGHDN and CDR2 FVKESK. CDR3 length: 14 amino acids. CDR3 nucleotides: TGTGCCAGCAGCCAAAGACTAGCGGTCTACGAGCAGTACATC. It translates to CASSQRLAVYEQYI.

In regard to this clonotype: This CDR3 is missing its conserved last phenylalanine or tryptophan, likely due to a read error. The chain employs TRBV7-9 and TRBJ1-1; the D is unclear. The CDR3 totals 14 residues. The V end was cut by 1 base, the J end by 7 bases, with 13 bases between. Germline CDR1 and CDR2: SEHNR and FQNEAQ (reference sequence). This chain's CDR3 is CASSLGLAGFEAFY. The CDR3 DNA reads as TGTGCCAGCAGCTTAGGACTGGCCGGGTTTGAAGCTTTCTAT.

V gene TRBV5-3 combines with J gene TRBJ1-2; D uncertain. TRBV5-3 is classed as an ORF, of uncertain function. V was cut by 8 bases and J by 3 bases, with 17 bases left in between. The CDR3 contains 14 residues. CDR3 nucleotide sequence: TGTGCCAGCAGCCTCCGTGGGTCCGACTATGGCTACACCTTC. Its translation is CASSLRGSDYGYTF.

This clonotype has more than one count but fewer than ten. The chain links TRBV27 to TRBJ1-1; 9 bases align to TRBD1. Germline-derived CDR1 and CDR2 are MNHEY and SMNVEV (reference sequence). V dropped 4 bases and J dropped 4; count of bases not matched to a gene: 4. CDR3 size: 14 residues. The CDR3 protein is CASSSTGGFTEAFF. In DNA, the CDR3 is TGTGCCAGCAGTTCAACAGGGGGCTTCACTGAAGCTTTCTTT.

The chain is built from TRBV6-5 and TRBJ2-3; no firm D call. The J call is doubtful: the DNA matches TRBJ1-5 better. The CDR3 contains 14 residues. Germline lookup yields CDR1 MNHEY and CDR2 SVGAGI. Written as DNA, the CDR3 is TGTGCCAGCAGTTTTTATGGGGAGGCAGATACGCAGCATTTT. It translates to CASSFYGEADTQHF.

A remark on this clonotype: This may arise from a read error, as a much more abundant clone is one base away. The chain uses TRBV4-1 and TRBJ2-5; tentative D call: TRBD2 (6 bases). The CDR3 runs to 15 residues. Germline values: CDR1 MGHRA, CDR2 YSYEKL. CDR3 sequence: CASGQVASVQETQYF. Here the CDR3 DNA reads TGCGCCAGCGGCCAAGTGGCTAGCGTCCAAGAGACCCAGTACTTC.

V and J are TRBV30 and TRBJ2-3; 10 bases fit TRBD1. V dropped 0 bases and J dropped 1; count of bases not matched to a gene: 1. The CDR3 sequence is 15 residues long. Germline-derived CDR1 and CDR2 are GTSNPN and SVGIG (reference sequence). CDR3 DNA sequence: TGTGCCTGGAGTGTAGGGACAGGGGGCACAGATACGCAGTATTTT. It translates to CAWSVGTGGTDTQYF.

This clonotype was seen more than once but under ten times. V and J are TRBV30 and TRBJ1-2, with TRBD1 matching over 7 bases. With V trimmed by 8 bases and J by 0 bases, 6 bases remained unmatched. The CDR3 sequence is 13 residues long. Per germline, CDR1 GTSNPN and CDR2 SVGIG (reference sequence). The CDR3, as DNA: TGTGCCGGTACACAGGGGACTAACTATGGCTACACCTTC. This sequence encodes CAGTQGTNYGYTF. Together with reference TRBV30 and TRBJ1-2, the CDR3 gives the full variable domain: SQTIHQWPATLVQPVGSPLSLECTVEGTSNPNLYWYRQAAGRGLQLLFYSVGIGQISSEVPQNLSASRPQDRQFILSSKKLLLSDSGFYLCAGTQGTNYGYTFGSGTRLTVV.

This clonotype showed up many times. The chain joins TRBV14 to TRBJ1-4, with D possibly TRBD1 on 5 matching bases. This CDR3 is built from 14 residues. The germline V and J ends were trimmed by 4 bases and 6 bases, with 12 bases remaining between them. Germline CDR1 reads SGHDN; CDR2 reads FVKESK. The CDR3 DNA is TGTGCCAGCAGCCCGGTCCCAGGGTATGAAAAACTGTTTTTT. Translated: CASSPVPGYEKLFF. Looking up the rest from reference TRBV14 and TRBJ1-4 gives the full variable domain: EAGVTQFPSHSVIEKGQTVTLRCDPISGHDNLYWYRRVMGKEIKFLLHFVKESKQDESGMPNNRFLAERTGGTYSTLKVQPAELEDSGVYFCASSPVPGYEKLFFGSGTQLSVL.

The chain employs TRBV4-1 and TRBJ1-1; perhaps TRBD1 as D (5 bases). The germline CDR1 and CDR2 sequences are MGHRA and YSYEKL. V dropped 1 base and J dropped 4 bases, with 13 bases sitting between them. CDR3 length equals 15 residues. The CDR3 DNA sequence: TGCGCCAGCAGCCAAGGCCCCGGACATATCACTGAAGCTTTCTTT. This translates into CASSQGPGHITEAFF.

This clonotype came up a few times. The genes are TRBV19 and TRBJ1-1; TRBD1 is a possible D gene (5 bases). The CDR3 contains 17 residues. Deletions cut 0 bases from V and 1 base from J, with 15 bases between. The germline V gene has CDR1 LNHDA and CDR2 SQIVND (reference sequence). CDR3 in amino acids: CASSIDSLDMPNTEAFF. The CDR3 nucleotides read TGTGCCAGTAGTATAGACTCGTTGGACATGCCGAACACTGAAGCTTTCTTT.

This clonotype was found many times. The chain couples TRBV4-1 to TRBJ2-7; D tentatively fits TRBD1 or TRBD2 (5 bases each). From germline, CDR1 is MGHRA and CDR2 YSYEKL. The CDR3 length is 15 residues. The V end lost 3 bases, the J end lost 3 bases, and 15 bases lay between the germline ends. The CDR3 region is CASSQTEGERYEQYF. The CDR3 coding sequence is TGCGCCAGCAGCCAGACGGAAGGGGAGCGCTACGAGCAGTACTTC.

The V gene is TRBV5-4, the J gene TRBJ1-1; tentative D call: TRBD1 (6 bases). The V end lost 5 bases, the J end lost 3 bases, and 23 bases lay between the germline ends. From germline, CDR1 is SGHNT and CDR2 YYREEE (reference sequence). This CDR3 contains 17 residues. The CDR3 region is CASSATGQSIGDTEAFF. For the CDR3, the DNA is TGTGCCAGCAGTGCTACAGGACAGTCAATTGGGGACACTGAAGCTTTCTTT.

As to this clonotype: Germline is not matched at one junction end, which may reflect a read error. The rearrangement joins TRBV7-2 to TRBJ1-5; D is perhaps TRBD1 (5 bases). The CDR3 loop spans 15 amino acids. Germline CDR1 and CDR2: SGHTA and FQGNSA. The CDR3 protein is CASSLGQHSNPPPPF. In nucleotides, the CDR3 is TGTGCCAGCAGCTTAGGACAGCATAGCAATCCGCCCCCGCCTTTT.

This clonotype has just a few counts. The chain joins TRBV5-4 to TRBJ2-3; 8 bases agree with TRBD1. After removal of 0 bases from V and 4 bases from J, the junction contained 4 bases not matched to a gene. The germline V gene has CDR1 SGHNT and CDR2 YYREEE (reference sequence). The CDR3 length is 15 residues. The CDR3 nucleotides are TGTGCCAGCAGCTTGGGAGACAGGGGTTCAGATACGCAGTATTTT. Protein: CASSLGDRGSDTQYF.

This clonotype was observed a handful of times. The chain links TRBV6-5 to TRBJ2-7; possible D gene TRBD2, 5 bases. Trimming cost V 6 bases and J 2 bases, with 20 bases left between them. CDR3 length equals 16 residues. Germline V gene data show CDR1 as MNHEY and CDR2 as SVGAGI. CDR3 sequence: CASSPLRGQKAYEQYF. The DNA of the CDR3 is TGTGCCAGCAGCCCGTTAAGAGGGCAGAAGGCCTACGAGCAGTACTTC.

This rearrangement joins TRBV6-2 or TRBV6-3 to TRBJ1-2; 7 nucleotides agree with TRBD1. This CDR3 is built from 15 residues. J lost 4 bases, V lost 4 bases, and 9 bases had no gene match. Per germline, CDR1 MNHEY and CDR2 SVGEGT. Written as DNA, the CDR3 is TGTGCCAGCAGTTCAACGTACGGGACAGCCTATGGCTACACCTTC. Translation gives CASSSTYGTAYGYTF.

The DNA for the CDR3 is TGTGCCAGCAGCTTAGATGTGGCCGGGAACACCGGGGAGCTGTTTTTT. This encodes CASSLDVAGNTGELFF. V is TRBV7-6 and J is TRBJ2-2; D is uncertain. Trimming left V 1 base short and J 1 base short, with 10 bases between. CDR1 and CDR2 from the germline V gene are SGHVS and FNYEAQ. The length of the CDR3 is 16 residues. Drawing the rest from reference TRBV7-6 and TRBJ2-2, the complete variable domain is GAGVSQSPRYKVTKRGQDVALRCDPISGHVSLYWYRQALGQGPEFLTYFNYEAQQDKSGLPNDRFSAERPEGSISTLTIQRTEQRDSAMYRCASSLDVAGNTGELFFGEGSRLTVL.